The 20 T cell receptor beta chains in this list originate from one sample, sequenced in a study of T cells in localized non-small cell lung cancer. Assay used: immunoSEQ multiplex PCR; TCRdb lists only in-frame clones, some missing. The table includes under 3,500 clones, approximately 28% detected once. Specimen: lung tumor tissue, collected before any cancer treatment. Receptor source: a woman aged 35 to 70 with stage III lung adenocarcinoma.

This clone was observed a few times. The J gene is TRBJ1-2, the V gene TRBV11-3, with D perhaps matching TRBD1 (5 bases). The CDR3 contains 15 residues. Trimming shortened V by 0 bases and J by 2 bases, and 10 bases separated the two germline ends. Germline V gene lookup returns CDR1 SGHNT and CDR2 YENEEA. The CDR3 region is CASSLDYGHNYGYTF. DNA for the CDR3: TGTGCCAGCAGCTTAGACTATGGACACAACTATGGCTACACCTTC.

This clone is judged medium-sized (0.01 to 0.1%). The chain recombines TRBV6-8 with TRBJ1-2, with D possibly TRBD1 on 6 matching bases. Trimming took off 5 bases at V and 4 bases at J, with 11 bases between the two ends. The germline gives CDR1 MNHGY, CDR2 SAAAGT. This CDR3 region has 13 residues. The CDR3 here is CASSDTGSYGYTF. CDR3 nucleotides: TGTGCCAGCAGTGATACAGGGAGCTATGGCTACACCTTC.

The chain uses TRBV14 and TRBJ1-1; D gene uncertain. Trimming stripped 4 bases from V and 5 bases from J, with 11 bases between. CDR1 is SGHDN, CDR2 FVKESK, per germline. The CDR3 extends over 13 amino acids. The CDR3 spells CASSPDGVTEAFF. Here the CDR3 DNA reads TGTGCCAGCAGCCCGGACGGGGTTACTGAAGCTTTCTTT.

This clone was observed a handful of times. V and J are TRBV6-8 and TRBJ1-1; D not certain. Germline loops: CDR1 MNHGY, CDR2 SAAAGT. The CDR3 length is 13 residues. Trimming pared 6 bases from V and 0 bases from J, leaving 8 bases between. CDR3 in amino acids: CASSWYLNTEAFF. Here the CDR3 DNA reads TGTGCCAGCAGCTGGTATTTGAACACTGAAGCTTTCTTT.

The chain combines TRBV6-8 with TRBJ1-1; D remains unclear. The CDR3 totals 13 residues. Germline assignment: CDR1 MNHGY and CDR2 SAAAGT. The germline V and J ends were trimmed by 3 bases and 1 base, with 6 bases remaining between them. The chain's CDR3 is CASSYIGNTEAFF. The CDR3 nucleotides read TGTGCCAGCAGTTATATTGGGAACACTGAAGCTTTCTTT.

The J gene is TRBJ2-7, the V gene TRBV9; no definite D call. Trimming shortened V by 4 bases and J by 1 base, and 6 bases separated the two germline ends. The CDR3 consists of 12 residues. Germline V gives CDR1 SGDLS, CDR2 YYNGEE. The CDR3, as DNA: TGTGCCAGCAGCCCGAGATCCTACGAGCAGTACTTC. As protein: CASSPRSYEQYF.

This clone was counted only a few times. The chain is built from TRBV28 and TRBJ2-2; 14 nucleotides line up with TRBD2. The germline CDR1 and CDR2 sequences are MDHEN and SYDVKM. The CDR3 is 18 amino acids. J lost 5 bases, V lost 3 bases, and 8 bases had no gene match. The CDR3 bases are TGTGCCAGCAGTTTCCAGGGACTAGCGGGAGTGACTACCGGGGAGCTGTTTTTT. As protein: CASSFQGLAGVTTGELFF.

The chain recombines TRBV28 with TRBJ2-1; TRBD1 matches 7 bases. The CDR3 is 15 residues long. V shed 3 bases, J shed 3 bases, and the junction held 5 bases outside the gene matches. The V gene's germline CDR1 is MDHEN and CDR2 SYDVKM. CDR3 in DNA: TGTGCCAGCAGTTTCGACAGGGCTTACTACAATGAGCAGTTCTTC. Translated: CASSFDRAYYNEQFF.

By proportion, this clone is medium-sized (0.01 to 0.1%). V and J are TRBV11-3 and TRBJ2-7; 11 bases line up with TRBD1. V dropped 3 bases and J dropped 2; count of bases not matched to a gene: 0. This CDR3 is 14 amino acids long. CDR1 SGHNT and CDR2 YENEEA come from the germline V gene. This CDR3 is CASSLGQGAYEQYF. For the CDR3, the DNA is TGTGCCAGCAGCTTGGGACAGGGGGCCTACGAGCAGTACTTC.

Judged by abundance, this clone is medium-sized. The CDR3 loop reads CASQGAISGNTIYF. DNA for the CDR3: TGTGCCAGCCAGGGGGCAATCTCTGGAAACACCATATATTTT. The chain combines TRBV6-8 with TRBJ1-3; 8 bases agree with TRBD1. CDR3 length equals 14 residues. The germline V gene encodes CDR1 MNHGY and CDR2 SAAAGT. Germline trimming cut 8 bases from V and 0 bases from J; bases unmatched to any gene: 3.

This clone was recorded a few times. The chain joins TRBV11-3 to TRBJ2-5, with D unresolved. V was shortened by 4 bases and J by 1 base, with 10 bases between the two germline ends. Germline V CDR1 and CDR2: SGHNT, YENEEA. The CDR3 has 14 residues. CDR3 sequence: CASSSVGFQETQYF. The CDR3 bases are TGTGCCAGCAGCTCCGTGGGCTTCCAAGAGACCCAGTACTTC.

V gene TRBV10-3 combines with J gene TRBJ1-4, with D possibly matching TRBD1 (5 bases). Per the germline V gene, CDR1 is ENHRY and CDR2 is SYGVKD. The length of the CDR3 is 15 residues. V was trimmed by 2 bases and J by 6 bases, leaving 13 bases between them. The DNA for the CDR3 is TGTGCCATCAGTGAGGTTTTGGGGGTAGATGAAAAACTGTTTTTT. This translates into CAISEVLGVDEKLFF.

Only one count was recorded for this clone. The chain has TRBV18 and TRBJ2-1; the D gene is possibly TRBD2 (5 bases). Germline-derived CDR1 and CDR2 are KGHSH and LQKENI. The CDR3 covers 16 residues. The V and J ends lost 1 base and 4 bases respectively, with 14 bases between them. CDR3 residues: CASSPQGGGAYNEQFF. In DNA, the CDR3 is TGTGCCAGCTCACCACAAGGAGGCGGAGCTTACAATGAGCAGTTCTTC.

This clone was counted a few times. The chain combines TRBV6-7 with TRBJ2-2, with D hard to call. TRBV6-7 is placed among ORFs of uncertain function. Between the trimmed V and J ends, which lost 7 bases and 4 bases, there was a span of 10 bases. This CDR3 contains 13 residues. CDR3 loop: CASIKVFTGELFF. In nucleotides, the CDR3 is TGTGCCAGCATAAAGGTATTCACCGGGGAGCTGTTTTTT.

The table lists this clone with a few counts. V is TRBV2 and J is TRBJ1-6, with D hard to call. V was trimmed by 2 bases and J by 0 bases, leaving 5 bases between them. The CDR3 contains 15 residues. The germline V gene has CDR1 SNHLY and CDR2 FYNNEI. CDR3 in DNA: TGTGCCAGCAGTGAAATGTCCTCCTATAATTCACCCCTCCACTTT. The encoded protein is CASSEMSSYNSPLHF.

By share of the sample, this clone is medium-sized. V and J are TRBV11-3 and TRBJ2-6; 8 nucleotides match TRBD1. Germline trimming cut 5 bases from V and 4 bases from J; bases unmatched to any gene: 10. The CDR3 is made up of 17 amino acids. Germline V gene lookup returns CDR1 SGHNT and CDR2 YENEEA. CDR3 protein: CASSPTAGGAGANVLTF. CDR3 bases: TGTGCCAGCAGCCCAACAGCAGGGGGCGCCGGGGCCAACGTCCTGACTTTC.

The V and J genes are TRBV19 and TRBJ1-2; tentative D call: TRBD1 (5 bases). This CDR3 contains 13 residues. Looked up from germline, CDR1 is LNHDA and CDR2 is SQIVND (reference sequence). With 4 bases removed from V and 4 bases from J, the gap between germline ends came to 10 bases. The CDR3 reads CASSKGVGYGYTF. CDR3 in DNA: TGTGCCAGTAGTAAAGGGGTCGGCTATGGCTACACCTTC. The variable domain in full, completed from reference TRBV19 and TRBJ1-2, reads DGGITQSPKYLFRKEGQNVTLSCEQNLNHDAMYWYRQDPGQGLRLIYYSQIVNDFQKGDIAEGYSVSREKKESFPLTVTSAQKNPTAFYLCASSKGVGYGYTFGSGTRLTVV.

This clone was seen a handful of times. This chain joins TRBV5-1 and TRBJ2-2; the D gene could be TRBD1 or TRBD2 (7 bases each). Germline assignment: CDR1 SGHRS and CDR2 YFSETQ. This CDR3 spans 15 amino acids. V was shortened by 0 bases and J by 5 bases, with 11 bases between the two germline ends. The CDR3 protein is CASSLGQGGTGELFF. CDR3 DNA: TGCGCCAGCAGCTTGGGACAGGGAGGGACCGGGGAGCTGTTTTTT.

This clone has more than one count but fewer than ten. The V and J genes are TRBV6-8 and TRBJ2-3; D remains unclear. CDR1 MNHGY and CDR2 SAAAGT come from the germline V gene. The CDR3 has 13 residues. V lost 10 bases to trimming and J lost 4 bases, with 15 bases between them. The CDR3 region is CAIKRARADTQYF. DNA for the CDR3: TGTGCCATCAAAAGGGCTCGGGCAGATACGCAGTATTTT.

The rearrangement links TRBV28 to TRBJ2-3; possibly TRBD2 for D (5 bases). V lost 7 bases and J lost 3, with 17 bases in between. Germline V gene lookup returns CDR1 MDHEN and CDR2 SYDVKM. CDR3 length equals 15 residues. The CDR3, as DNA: TGTGCCAGCAACCAACTGGGTGGGAGTACAGATACGCAGTATTTT. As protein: CASNQLGGSTDTQYF.